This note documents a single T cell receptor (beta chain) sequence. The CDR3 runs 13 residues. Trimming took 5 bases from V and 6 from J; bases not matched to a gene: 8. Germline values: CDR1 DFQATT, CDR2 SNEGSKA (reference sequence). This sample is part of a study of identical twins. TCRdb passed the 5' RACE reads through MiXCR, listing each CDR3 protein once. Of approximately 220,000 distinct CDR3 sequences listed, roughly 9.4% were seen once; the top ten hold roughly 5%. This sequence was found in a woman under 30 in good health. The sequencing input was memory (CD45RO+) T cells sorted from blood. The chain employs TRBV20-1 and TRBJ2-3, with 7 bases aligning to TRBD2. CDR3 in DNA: TGCAGTGCTTGGCGGGAGCCGGGCGATACGCAGTATTTT. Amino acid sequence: CSAWREPGDTQYF.